What follows is one T cell receptor (beta chain) and its context. Its recognized antigen is unknown. No much larger clonotype is one base removed from it; base qualities were not supplied. Healthy HIV-negative adults with no recently reported acute infections or vaccinations were included as donors. Only Caucasian adults living in Nashville, Tennessee, USA were represented among the donors. For unsorted samples, 80 million to 100 million PBMCs were counted, and genomic DNA was extracted using the QIAamp DNA Blood Mini kit. Blood was collected by leukapheresis, and PBMCs were isolated by Ficoll-Histopaque density gradient centrifugation and then cryopreserved in liquid nitrogen vapor phase. These data are taken from a study of shared clonotypes between healthy human individuals (dated by TCRdb to about 2020). About the study as a whole: A couple of women and a few men aged 18 to 49 years were included in the cohort. The study deeply sequenced blood TCR repertoires of five healthy adults to estimate repertoire size and the extent of clonotype sharing between individuals. Different laboratories and diverse techniques were used to prepare libraries and sequence TCR repertoires, to increase sequencing depth and limit assay-specific biases. Per donor, leukapheresis produced somewhere between about 0.9 and 9.5 billion PBMCs. Broad study findings and their caveats: The genetic and exposure-history diversity represented was limited by the small number of donors. Pairwise subsampling indicated that sequencing depth was expected to affect the degree of clonotype sharing among donors. Only blood was sampled, and tissue TCR repertoires likely differ from those in blood.

Using the deep immunoSEQ assay, TCR CDR3 regions were amplified from genomic DNA by multiplex PCR. For each cell subset, the extracted genomic DNA was distributed evenly across all wells of several immunoSEQ 96-well plates, and each plate served as one replicate. Each replicate PCR for unsorted PBMC received roughly 290 ng genomic DNA, equal to 30,000 to 35,000 T cell genomes. Unsorted PBMC genomic DNA was sequenced across ten immunoSEQ deep assay plates. The purified libraries were quantified using a Qubit 3.0 fluorometer, sized with a Bioanalyzer 2100, and then quantified again using the KAPA Library Quantification kit. Every immunoSEQ 96-well plate was sequenced on a separate single-read 150-cycle Illumina NextSeq 550 flow cell. Per the original workflow: The immunoSEQ output contained only junctional sequences without quality scores, so filtering could not match that applied to full-length reads. To assign V/J genes and CDR3, sequences were annotated against IMGT germline references using PyIR, a Python wrapper for IgBLAST v1.9. Reads were filtered out if the reads had weak V/J assignments (E-value above 1e-6), no CDR3, stop codons, out-of-frame junctions, or ambiguous translated residues. A V3J clonotype was defined by an identical inferred V gene, J gene, and CDR3 amino acid sequence. The percentage overlap between two repertoires was calculated by dividing the number of shared unique clonotypes by the size of the smaller repertoire. Repertoire richness was assessed with RTK rarefaction, the Chao1 estimator, and Recon v2.1 estimates of unobserved clonotypes. What TCRdb holds here is the immuneACCESS table cut down to in-frame rearrangements. Part of the clones is not present; checked against another copy, under half of the missing clones reflect an unresolved V gene, and the others are unexplained. The V and J calls and clone size are taken from that table; D and trimming were inferred from the DNA. The sample data list about 530,000 clones, and 75% to 80% of these were observed just once. Approximately 12% of the sample goes to the ten largest clones.

CDR1 MGHDK and CDR2 SYGVNS are derived from the germline V gene. The germline ends are 13 bases apart after V is trimmed by 1 base and J by 2 bases. The CDR3 runs 16 amino acids, cysteine and phenylalanine included. Kept here is only the CDR3 DNA, which spans 48 bases and is read in frame from base 1. The receptor chain draws on TRBV25-1 and TRBJ2-3, with a tentative D gene TRBD2 over 6 matching bases. Sequences were obtained from PBMCs. The receptor's source is a woman aged 40 to 49 in good health. Some clones in this sample may be carry-over from other donors' samples. The CDR3 has the sequence CASSEFWGGATDTQYF. The DNA sequence is given as TGTGCCAGCAGTGAATTTTGGGGCGGGGCCACAGATACGCAGTATTTT.